This TCR beta chain was captured in a study of identifying expanded T cells in peripheral blood. Overall study findings and caveats: About 1.3 clones differed between technical replicates, versus 16.4 and 19 over time. Across healthy donors, higher total template counts meant significantly greater approximately 2-week count variance.

CDR1 is KGHSH, CDR2 LQKENI, per germline. This CDR3 is 14 amino acids long. V lost 2 bases and J 4 bases, leaving 11 bases between the germline ends. The assay was immunoSEQ multiplex PCR, and TCRdb's table has in-frame clones only and misses some. The table has around 100,000 clones, 88% seen once. No infections or other immune events were documented during collection. As for this clone: Its target is unknown.

Sequencing used blood. The V and J genes are TRBV18 and TRBJ1-1; unclear D gene. This clonotype originated in a person aged 18 to 75 in good health. The CDR3 spells CASSPGLGGTEAFF. The CDR3 DNA reads TGTGCCAGCTCACCAGGTTTAGGAGGCACTGAAGCTTTCTTT.